These T cell receptor beta chains were read from a single sample in a study of blood T cell repertoires in COVID-19. Only in-frame clones appear in the TCRdb table, and some are missing; sequencing was by immunoSEQ multiplex PCR. The table includes over 200,000 clones, more than 75% detected once. The specimen was peripheral blood. All receptors come from a man aged 35-49 years with active or convalescent COVID-19. Both conserved end residues are part of each CDR3. A D gene is named only where the DNA matches it firmly. Clone size is given for some rows only: seen once, a few or many times, or a class if the clone is expanded.

>.|.|TRBJ2-1|TRBV5-1
TGCGCCAGCAGCCTGGACTTCTCCTCTTACAATGAGCAGTTCTTC
CASSLDFSSYNEQFF
>.|TRBD2|TRBJ2-2|TRBV5-5
TGTGCCAGCAGCTTGGCTCGGTCCGGGACTAGCGGCACCGGGGAGCTGTTTTTT
CASSLARSGTSGTGELFF
>.|TRBD1|TRBJ2-2|TRBV4-1
TGCGCCAGCAGCCAAGAACGGCAGGGGGCCGGGGAGCTGTTTTTT
CASSQERQGAGELFF
>.|.|TRBJ1-4|TRBV28
TGTGCCAGCAGTTTCTTCGGGGGTGAAAAACTGTTTTTT
CASSFFGGEKLFF
>.|TRBD2|TRBJ2-7|TRBV7-3
TGTGCCAGCAGTCCCAATAGCGGGAGGGCCTACGAGCAGTACTTC
CASSPNSGRAYEQYF
>.|.|TRBJ1-2|TRBV28
TGTGCCAGCAGTCGAGACAGCTATGGCTACACCTTC
CASSRDSYGYTF
>.|TRBD1|TRBJ2-7|TRBV11-2
TGTGCCAGCAGCTTTGGGACAGGGAGCTACGAGCAGTACTTC
CASSFGTGSYEQYF
>few|TRBD2|TRBJ2-7|TRBV7-2
TGTGCCAGCAGCTTCGGACTAGCGGGGGGCCGACGCTCCTACGAGCAGTACTTC
CASSFGLAGGRRSYEQYF
>.|.|TRBJ2-4|TRBV9
TGTGCCAGCAGCGTAGATGTGGGGGGGCCAGACATTCAGTACTTC
CASSVDVGGPDIQYF
>.|.|TRBJ1-5|TRBV19
TGTGCCAGTAGTATGCGGGAGAGCCTGGCCCAGCATTTT
CASSMRESLAQHF
>.|.|TRBJ2-3|TRBV5-1
TGCGCCTGCCGCCCTAACCCAGGGACAGATACGCAGTATTTT
CACRPNPGTDTQYF
>.|TRBD2|TRBJ2-3|TRBV20-1
TGCAGTGCTAGTATTAAGCGGGGGGCCGGTTGGCGCACAGATACGCAGTATTTT
CSASIKRGAGWRTDTQYF
>once|TRBD2|TRBJ2-5|TRBV6-5
TGTGCCAGCAGTTACTCGGGACTAGCGGCAGAGACCCAGTACTTC
CASSYSGLAAETQYF
>.|.|TRBJ1-1|TRBV18
TGTGCCAGCTCACGCAACGGAGCACGGAACACTGAAGCTTTCTTT
CASSRNGARNTEAFF
>.|TRBD1|TRBJ1-1|TRBV6-5
TGTGCCAGCAGTTACTCCAGGGGGCTACTATCCTTT
CASSYSRGLLSF
>once|TRBD1|TRBJ2-7|TRBV7-3
TGTGCCAGCAGCCTGACAGGGGTAGCTTTCTACGAGCAGTACTTC
CASSLTGVAFYEQYF
>once|TRBD1|TRBJ2-7|TRBV18
TGTGCCAGCTCACCATTGCCAACAGGGGGCATGGAGCAGTACTTC
CASSPLPTGGMEQYF
>few|.|TRBJ1-4|TRBV7-3
TGTGCCAGCAGCTCCGAGGGGAGGGGGTCAACTAATGAAAAACTGTTTTTT
CASSSEGRGSTNEKLFF
>.|.|TRBJ1-1|TRBV19
TGTGCCAGTAGTCCCCGAGAGATGAACACTGAAGCTTTCTTT
CASSPREMNTEAFF
>.|TRBD2|TRBJ2-1|TRBV6-4
TGTGCCAGCAGTGACTCGAGTCGACTAGCGGGAGTGGGCTACAATGAGCAGTTCTTC
CASSDSSRLAGVGYNEQFF
>.|TRBD2|TRBJ2-7|TRBV19
TGTGCCAGTAGTCCTACTAGCGGGTTCTCCTACGAGCAGTACTTC
CASSPTSGFSYEQYF
>.|.|TRBJ1-5|TRBV29-1
TGCAGCGTTGTCGACGGCGACAGGTCCCAGCATTTT
CSVVDGDRSQHF
>once|TRBD1|TRBJ1-4|TRBV5-5
TGTGCCAGCAGCTTTGAGGACAGGGGTAATGAAAAACTGTTTTTT
CASSFEDRGNEKLFF
>.|TRBD1|TRBJ1-1|TRBV27
TGTGCCAGCAGTCTACAGGGGGCTATGAACACTGAAGCTTTCTTT
CASSLQGAMNTEAFF
>.|TRBD1|TRBJ2-1|TRBV4-1
TGCGCCAGCAGCCAAGAGGACAGGGTCAATGAGCAGTTCTTC
CASSQEDRVNEQFF
>.|.|TRBJ1-1|TRBV27
TGTGCCAGCAGTTTAGAGGTGAACACTGAAGCTTTCTTT
CASSLEVNTEAFF
>.|.|TRBJ1-1|TRBV10-2
TGCGCCAGCAGTGAGCAGTGGAACACTGAAGCTTTCTTT
CASSEQWNTEAFF
>once|.|TRBJ1-2|TRBV21-1
TGTGCCAGCACCCAACCGGGACAGGGGGACTATGGCTACACCTTC
CASTQPGQGDYGYTF
>.|TRBD2|TRBJ2-1|TRBV5-1
TGCGCCAGCAGCTGGGCTAGCGGGAGCTCCTACAATGAGCAGTTCTTC
CASSWASGSSYNEQFF
>.|.|TRBJ2-5|TRBV7-3
TGTGCCAGCAGCCCAGGTCCTTCCGAGACCCAGTACTTC
CASSPGPSETQYF
>.|TRBD1|TRBJ1-1|TRBV13
TGTGCCAGCAGCTTAGAACAGGGGGCTACTGAAGCTTTCTTT
CASSLEQGATEAFF
>.|TRBD1|TRBJ2-6|TRBV19
TGTGCCAGTAGTCCGGACAGGGGGGAGGTCAGGTCTGGGGCCAACGTCCTGACTTTC
CASSPDRGEVRSGANVLTF
>.|TRBD1|TRBJ2-7|TRBV11-3
TGTGCCGGAGCACCCCCGGGCAGGGGGCTGGTCATGTGGGAGCAGTACTTC
CAGAPPGRGLVMWEQYF
>.|.|TRBJ1-5|TRBV2
TGTGCCAGCAGTCTCCGGGACATAAGCAATCAGCCCCAGCATTTT
CASSLRDISNQPQHF
>.|TRBD1|TRBJ1-1|TRBV6-5
TGTGCCAGCAGTTACTTCCGACAGGGGAACACTGAAGCTTTCTTT
CASSYFRQGNTEAFF
>few|TRBD1|TRBJ2-2|TRBV7-3
TGTGCCAGCAGCCTACGGACAGGGGGCGCGTACGGGGAGCTGTTTTTT
CASSLRTGGAYGELFF
>.|.|TRBJ2-7|TRBV25-1
TGTGCCAGCAGTGTGAGAGACAGGATATACGAGCAGTACTTC
CASSVRDRIYEQYF
>.|TRBD1|TRBJ1-2|TRBV5-4
TGTGCCAGCAACCCGGGACAGGGGGGCTATGGCTACACCTTC
CASNPGQGGYGYTF
>.|TRBD1|TRBJ1-1|TRBV3-1/TRBV3-2
TGTGCCAGCAGCCAAGTAGGAGGGGGCGGTACTGAAGCTTTCTTT
CASSQVGGGGTEAFF
>.|.|TRBJ1-4|TRBV28
TGTTTAGTGGGGGGAAGAAACGGAAAACTGTTTTTT
CLVGGRNGKLFF
>.|.|TRBJ2-7|TRBV18
TGTGCCAGCTCACCGACGACAGACTACGAGCAGTACTTC
CASSPTTDYEQYF
>.|TRBD2|TRBJ2-1|TRBV6-5
TGTGCCAGCAGTTATGAAGCGGGAGGGCCCCTTCAGTTCTTC
CASSYEAGGPLQFF
>once|TRBD1|TRBJ1-3|TRBV10-3
TGTGCCATCAGTGAGGTCGCCAGGGGGCCTGGAAACACCATATATTTT
CAISEVARGPGNTIYF
>.|TRBD1|TRBJ1-6|TRBV2
TGTGCCAGCCGGAGGCCGGGACAGTATAATTCACCCCTCCACTTT
CASRRPGQYNSPLHF
>.|.|TRBJ1-1|TRBV3-1/TRBV3-2
TGTGCCAGCAGTCGATACGGCACTGAAGCTTTCTTT
CASSRYGTEAFF
>.|.|TRBJ1-4|TRBV5-1
TGCGCCAGCAGCTACGCAGGGTCTGGGGCAGAAAAACTGTTTTTT
CASSYAGSGAEKLFF
>.|TRBD2|TRBJ2-1|TRBV4-1
TGCGCCAGCAGCCACCCGGGGGGACTAGCGGGATCCTACAATGAGCAGTTCTTC
CASSHPGGLAGSYNEQFF
>.|.|TRBJ1-2|TRBV3-1/TRBV3-2
TGTGCCAGCAGCCAAGATGAGGAAAGCGGACTTTATGGCTACACCTTC
CASSQDEESGLYGYTF
>.|.|TRBJ1-2|TRBV19
TGTGCCAGTAGTATAGGGGGGGTGTACTATGGCTACACCTTC
CASSIGGVYYGYTF
>once|.|TRBJ1-1|TRBV19
TGTGCCAGTAAAAACCTTGAGGTCTACACTCCTCTCCTGGCTGAAGCTTTCTTT
CASKNLEVYTPLLAEAFF
>.|.|TRBJ1-1|TRBV19
TGTGCCAGTACCCGCTCTATGAACACTGAAGCTTTCTTT
CASTRSMNTEAFF
>.|.|TRBJ1-2|TRBV30
TGTGGCTTAAGGCTGGGGAGGTATGGCTACACCTTC
CGLRLGRYGYTF
>.|.|TRBJ1-6|TRBV30
TGTGCCTGGAGTTACCGGGACTCTAATTCACCCCTCCACTTT
CAWSYRDSNSPLHF
>once|.|TRBJ1-1|TRBV19
TGTGCCAGTAGTAGGGACAAGAACACTGAAGCTTTCTTT
CASSRDKNTEAFF
>.|TRBD1|TRBJ2-1|TRBV5-1
TGCGCCAGCAGCACCCCGGGACAGAGCTCCTACAATGAGCAGTTCTTC
CASSTPGQSSYNEQFF
>once|.|TRBJ2-2|TRBV27
TGTGCCAGCAGTTTGGCTAGCGCTAACACCGGGGAGCTGTTTTTT
CASSLASANTGELFF
>.|.|TRBJ2-2|TRBV7-3
TGTGCCAGCAGCTCTGGAGGGGGCGCGAACACCGGGGAGCTGTTTTTT
CASSSGGGANTGELFF